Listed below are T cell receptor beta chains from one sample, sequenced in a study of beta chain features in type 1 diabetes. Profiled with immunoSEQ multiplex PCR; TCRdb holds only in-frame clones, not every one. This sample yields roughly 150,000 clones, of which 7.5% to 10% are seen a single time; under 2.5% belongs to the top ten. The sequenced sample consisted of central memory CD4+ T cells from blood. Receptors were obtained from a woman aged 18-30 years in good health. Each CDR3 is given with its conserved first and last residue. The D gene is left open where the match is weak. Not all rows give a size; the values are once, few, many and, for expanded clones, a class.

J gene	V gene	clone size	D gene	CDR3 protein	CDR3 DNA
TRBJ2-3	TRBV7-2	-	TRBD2	CASSLFSGGTDTQYF	TGTGCCAGCAGCTTGTTTAGCGGGGGCACAGATACGCAGTATTTT
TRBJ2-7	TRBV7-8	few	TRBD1	CASRKGAENEQYF	TGTGCCAGCAGAAAGGGGGCGGAGAACGAGCAGTACTTC
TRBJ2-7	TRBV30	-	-	CAWSSGNEQYF	TGTGCCTGGAGTTCAGGCAACGAGCAGTACTTC
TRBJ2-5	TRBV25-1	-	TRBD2	CASSDLAGDETQYF	TGTGCCAGCAGTGATCTAGCGGGTGACGAGACCCAGTACTTC
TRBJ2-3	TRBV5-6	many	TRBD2	CASSDPGTSGGDTQYF	TGTGCCAGCAGCGACCCCGGGACTAGCGGGGGCGATACGCAGTATTTT
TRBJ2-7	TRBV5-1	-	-	CASSLNSGSYEQYF	TGCGCCAGCAGCTTAAACTCCGGGAGCTACGAGCAGTACTTC
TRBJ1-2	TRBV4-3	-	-	CASSHAGTRDGGYTF	TGCGCCAGCAGCCACGCGGGAACACGGGATGGTGGCTACACCTTC
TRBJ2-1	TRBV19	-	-	CAVVTGYNEQFF	TGTGCAGTAGTTACGGGTTACAATGAGCAGTTCTTC
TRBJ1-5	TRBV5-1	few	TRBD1	CASSVGQGNQPQHF	TGCGCCAGCAGCGTGGGACAGGGCAATCAGCCCCAGCATTTT
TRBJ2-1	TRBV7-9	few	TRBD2	CASSLIPSGGPVRWLF	TGTGCCAGCAGCCTCATTCCGAGCGGGGGGCCCGTGAGGTGGCTCTTC
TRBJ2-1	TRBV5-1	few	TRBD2	CASSTGLAGVGEQFF	TGCGCCAGCAGCACCGGACTAGCGGGAGTCGGTGAGCAGTTCTTC
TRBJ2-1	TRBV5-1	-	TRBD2	CASSLGGSQVNEQFF	TGCGCCAGCAGCTTGGGCGGGAGTCAAGTCAATGAGCAGTTCTTC
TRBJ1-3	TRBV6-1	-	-	CASALTGSGNTIYF	TGTGCCAGCGCCCTGACAGGCTCTGGAAACACCATATATTTT
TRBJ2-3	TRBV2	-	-	CASSNLDDTQYF	TGTGCCAGCAGTAATCTAGACGATACGCAGTATTTT
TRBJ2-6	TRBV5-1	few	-	CASSLGGEGANVLTF	TGCGCCAGCAGCTTAGGAGGAGAAGGGGCCAACGTCCTGACTTTC
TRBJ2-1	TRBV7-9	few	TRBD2	CASSPRLARYSYNEQFF	TGTGCCAGCAGCCCCAGACTAGCGAGATACTCCTACAATGAGCAGTTCTTC
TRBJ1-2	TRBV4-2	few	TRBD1	CASSQDKYRGVNTF	TGTGCCAGCAGCCAAGATAAGTACAGGGGAGTAAACACCTTC
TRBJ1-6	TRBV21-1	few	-	CASSNALRSGNSPLHF	TGTGCCAGCAGCAACGCGCTCCGGTCCGGTAATTCACCCCTCCACTTT
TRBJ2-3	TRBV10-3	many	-	CAISDRGGYVPGGGTDTQYF	TGTGCCATCAGTGACAGGGGAGGATACGTACCGGGAGGTGGGACAGATACGCAGTATTTT
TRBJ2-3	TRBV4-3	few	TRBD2	CASSHLAETSTDTQYF	TGCGCCAGCAGCCATCTAGCGGAAACTAGCACAGATACGCAGTATTTT
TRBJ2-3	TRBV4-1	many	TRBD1	CASSQDRSSTDTQYF	TGCGCCAGCAGCCAGGACAGGTCTAGCACAGATACGCAGTATTTT
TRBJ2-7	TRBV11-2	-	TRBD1	CASSSGQGPWYEQYF	TGTGCCAGCAGCTCCGGACAGGGCCCTTGGTACGAGCAGTACTTC
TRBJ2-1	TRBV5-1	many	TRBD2	CASSFGGGNNEQFF	TGCGCCAGCAGCTTCGGCGGGGGGAACAATGAGCAGTTCTTC
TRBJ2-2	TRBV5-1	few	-	CASKGDPNTGELFF	TGCGCCAGCAAGGGGGATCCGAACACCGGGGAGCTGTTTTTT
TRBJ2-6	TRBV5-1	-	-	CASSLGVPGANVLTF	TGCGCCAGCAGCTTGGGAGTACCCGGGGCCAACGTCCTGACTTTC
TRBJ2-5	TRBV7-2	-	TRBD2	CASHKSGLAGSRGETQYF	TGTGCCAGCCACAAGTCGGGACTAGCGGGATCCCGGGGGGAGACCCAGTACTTC
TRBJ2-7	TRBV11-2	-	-	CASSRTRLKTYF	TGTGCCAGCAGCCGGACAAGACTGAAGACGTACTTC
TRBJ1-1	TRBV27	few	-	CASSYQYTNTEAFF	TGTGCCAGCAGTTACCAATACACGAACACTGAAGCTTTCTTT
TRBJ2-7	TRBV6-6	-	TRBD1	CASSTGGAGYEQYF	TGTGCCAGCAGTACAGGGGGCGCGGGCTACGAGCAGTACTTC
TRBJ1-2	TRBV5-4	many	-	CASSEGTYGYTF	TGTGCCAGCAGCGAGGGCACATATGGCTACACCTTC
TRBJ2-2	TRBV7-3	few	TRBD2	CASSRGTSVAGGELFF	TGTGCCAGCAGCCGCGGGACTAGCGTAGCGGGCGGGGAGCTGTTTTTT
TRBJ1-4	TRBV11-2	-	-	CASSTFGERTEKLFF	TGTGCCAGCAGTACGTTCGGGGAAAGGACCGAAAAACTGTTTTTT
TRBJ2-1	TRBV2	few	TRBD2	CASSEESSGYNEQFF	TGTGCCAGCAGTGAAGAGTCTAGCGGGTACAATGAGCAGTTCTTC
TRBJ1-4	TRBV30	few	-	CACNRRGEKLFF	TGTGCCTGTAACAGGAGGGGTGAAAAACTGTTTTTT
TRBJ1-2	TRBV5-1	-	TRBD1	CASSLAGTAAGGYTF	TGCGCCAGCAGCTTGGCCGGGACAGCGGCAGGTGGCTACACCTTC
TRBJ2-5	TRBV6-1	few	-	CASSEQYQETQYF	TGTGCCAGCAGTGAACAGTACCAAGAGACCCAGTACTTC
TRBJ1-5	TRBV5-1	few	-	CASSEQGNSNQPQHF	TGCGCCAGCAGCGAGCAGGGAAATAGCAATCAGCCCCAGCATTTT
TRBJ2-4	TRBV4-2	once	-	CASSQEESNIQYF	TGTGCCAGCAGCCAAGAGGAGTCAAACATTCAGTACTTC
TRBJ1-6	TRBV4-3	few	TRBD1	CASSQVGQGGSPLHF	TGCGCCAGCAGCCAAGTCGGACAGGGCGGTTCACCCCTCCACTTT
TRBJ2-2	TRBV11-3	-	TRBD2	CASSTGGSGSGELFF	TGTGCCAGCAGTACCGGGGGGAGCGGTTCCGGGGAGCTGTTTTTT
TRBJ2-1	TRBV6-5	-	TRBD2	CASSLGTSGRIEQFF	TGTGCCAGCAGTTTAGGGACTAGCGGGAGAATTGAGCAGTTCTTC
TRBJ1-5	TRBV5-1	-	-	CASSPDSNQPQHF	TGCGCCAGCAGTCCAGATAGCAATCAGCCCCAGCATTTT
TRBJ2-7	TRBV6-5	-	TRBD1	CASRSGTDIAYEQYF	TGTGCCAGCAGATCCGGGACAGATATTGCCTACGAGCAGTACTTC
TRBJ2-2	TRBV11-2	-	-	CASSPGTPGSGELFF	TGTGCCAGCAGCCCTGGGACTCCCGGGTCCGGGGAGCTGTTTTTT
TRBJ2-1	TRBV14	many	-	CASSQELRGGQFF	TGTGCCAGCAGCCAAGAGCTGAGGGGGGGGCAGTTCTTC
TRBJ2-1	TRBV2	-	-	CASSEQNEQFF	TGTGCCAGCAGTGAGCAGAATGAGCAGTTCTTC
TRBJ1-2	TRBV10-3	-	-	CAISESGPASNYGYTF	TGTGCCATCAGTGAGTCTGGGCCAGCATCTAACTATGGCTACACCTTC
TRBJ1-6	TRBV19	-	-	CASSIRFGGFGSPLHF	TGTGCCAGTAGTATACGGTTCGGGGGGTTTGGATCACCCCTCCACTTT
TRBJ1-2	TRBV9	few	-	CASSVDSYGYTF	TGTGCCAGCAGCGTAGACAGCTATGGCTACACCTTC
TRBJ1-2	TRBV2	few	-	CASRYRSAYGYTF	TGTGCCAGCAGATACAGGTCCGCCTATGGCTACACCTTC
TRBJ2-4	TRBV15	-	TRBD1	CATSGDRSTKNIQYF	TGTGCCACCAGCGGGGACAGGTCAACCAAAAACATTCAGTACTTC
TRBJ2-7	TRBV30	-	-	CAFINDTGDEQYF	TGTGCCTTCATCAACGACACTGGCGACGAGCAGTACTTC
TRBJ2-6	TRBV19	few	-	CASSTNRDPGANVLTF	TGTGCCAGTAGTACGAACAGGGACCCTGGGGCCAACGTCCTGACTTTC
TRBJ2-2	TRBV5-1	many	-	CASSSGRTGELFF	TGCGCCAGCAGCTCTGGGAGGACAGGGGAGCTGTTTTTT
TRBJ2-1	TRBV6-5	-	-	CASRRGSYNEQFF	TGTGCCAGCCGTCGGGGCTCCTACAATGAGCAGTTCTTC
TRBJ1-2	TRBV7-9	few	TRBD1	CASSSGTDYGYTF	TGTGCCAGCAGCTCCGGGACAGACTATGGCTACACCTTC
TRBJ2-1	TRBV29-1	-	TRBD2	CSVKRPGLASYNEQFF	TGCAGCGTTAAACGACCGGGACTAGCATCCTACAATGAGCAGTTCTTC
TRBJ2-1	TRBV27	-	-	CASSWAGGSSYNEQFF	TGTGCCAGCAGTTGGGCAGGGGGGAGCTCCTACAATGAGCAGTTCTTC
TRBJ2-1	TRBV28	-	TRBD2	CASSNSGIGTSGSSYNEQFF	TGTGCCAGCAGTAACTCAGGGATTGGAACTAGCGGGAGCTCCTACAATGAGCAGTTCTTC